A single T cell receptor beta chain is shown here with its context. Its target antigen remains unknown. No much larger clonotype is one base removed from it; base qualities were not supplied. Library preparation was by PCR. Sequencing was carried out with a NextSeq 500. Bulk TCR libraries were generated as previously described, with the TCR primers listed in Table S5 used. Purification of total RNA was performed with the Qiagen AllPrep DNA/RNA kit. Before analysis, reads from multiple sequencing runs of one library were combined. On the authors' methods: Only reads with exact TCR constant sequence were kept, trimmed to 150 nt, and grouped by their 12-nt molecular barcodes. Reads within each barcode group were sub-clustered using a 15% Levenshtein threshold, and quality-weighted consensus sequences were constructed for each RNA molecule. Non-functional sequences were excluded, and lower-count sequences lying one edit away from another sequence were also excluded. Based on a fit of two negative binomial distributions, barcode sub-clusters having less than 20% of the maximum read count were discarded. The public reads were reprocessed in TCRdb via fastp at Q25 and MiXCR, keeping in-frame beta chains. Each CDR3 protein appears once, grouped with its most common genes and DNA. The V and J calls follow TCRdb's processing rather than the paper's. The sample contains nearly 650,000 distinct CDR3 sequences, about 25% of them found a single time. Of the sample, 0.78% falls within the top ten clones.

Libraries of naive CD8 T cells were built from approximately 20,000 to 1,000,000 sorted cells, with 10%, 30% or 50% of the purified RNA used. Naive CD8 T cells were FACS-sorted as CD8+CD4-CCR7+CD45RA+ on a BD FACSAria II into RLT Plus buffer. To test detection sensitivity, Jurkat RNA equal to 10 or so TCR copies was added to samples of roughly 18,000-1,100,000 naive CD8 T cells. Enrichment of CD8 T cells was done with RosetteSep CD8+ T Cell Enrichment Cocktail plus Ficoll-Paque, and ACK red cell lysis came afterward. This sample is drawn from a study of molecular identifiers for immune sequencing clone quantification (dated by TCRdb to the late 2010s). Background for the entire study: For a replicate experiment, the RNA from either approximately 20,000 or 100,000 naive CD8 T cells was divided into five aliquots, and four of those aliquots went on to sequencing. CD8 T cells were used in a methods study to benchmark molecular-identifier clustering-based TCR repertoire sequencing (MIDCIRS) and TCR RNA copy counting. Broader findings and caveats from the paper: When barcode sub-clustering was not used, chimeric consensus sequences inflated TCR diversity, with chimeras reaching as high as 47%. Clones above 20 RNA copies held over 98% of molecules in CMV-specific effector cells but under 1% in naive cells. Spiked-in Jurkat TCR RNA (around 9 copies' worth), which is not part of the donor repertoire, was contained in the naive libraries. Modeling gave about 3 recovered TCR RNA copies per cell versus around 10 by digital PCR, implying approximately 30% capture efficiency. Spiked-in Jurkat TCR RNA equal to a single cell's worth was reported to be detectable even within 1,100,000 naive CD8 T cells. The sizes of highly expanded clones could end up underestimated when identical TCR molecules share a barcode.

The sequencing sample was made of naive CD8+ T cells from blood, with Jurkat cell RNA spiked in. The sample's cell subset or site label is to be understood as: FACS-sorted CD8+CD4-CCR7+CD45RA+ naive T cells. This receptor was obtained from a human donor in good health. Some libraries in this study had Jurkat cell RNA spiked in.

The DNA sequence reads TGCGCCAGCAGCCAAGAGACGGGAGTTCGGTACAATGAGCAGTTCTTC. Translated, it gives CASSQETGVRYNEQFF. The receptor chain draws on TRBV4-3 and TRBJ2-1; tentative D gene TRBD2, with 6 bases matching. The V and J ends are trimmed by 0 bases and 4 bases, leaving 13 bases between them. The CDR3 runs 16 amino acids, cysteine and phenylalanine included. Solely the CDR3 DNA is kept, with 48 bases framed from the first base. Based on the germline V gene, the CDR1 and CDR2 sequences are LGHNA and YSLEER.